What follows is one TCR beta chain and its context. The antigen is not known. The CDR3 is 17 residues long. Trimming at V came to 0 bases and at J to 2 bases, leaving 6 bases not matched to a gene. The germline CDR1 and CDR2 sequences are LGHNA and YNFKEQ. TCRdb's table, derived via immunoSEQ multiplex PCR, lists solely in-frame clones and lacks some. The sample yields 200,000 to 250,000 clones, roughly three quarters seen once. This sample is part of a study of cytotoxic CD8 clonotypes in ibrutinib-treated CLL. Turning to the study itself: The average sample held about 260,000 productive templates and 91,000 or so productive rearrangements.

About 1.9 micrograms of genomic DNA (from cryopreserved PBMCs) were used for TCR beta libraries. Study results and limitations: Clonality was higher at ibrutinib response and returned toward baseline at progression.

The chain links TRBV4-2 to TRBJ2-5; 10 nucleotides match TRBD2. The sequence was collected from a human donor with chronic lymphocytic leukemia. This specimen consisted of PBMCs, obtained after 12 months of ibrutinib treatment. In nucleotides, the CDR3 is TGTGCCAGCAGCCAAGAGTGGCCAGCGGGAGGGCAAGAGACCCAGTACTTC. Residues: CASSQEWPAGGQETQYF.